The clone carrying this TCR beta chain has a handful of counts. Primers: 60 Vbeta forward and 13 Jbeta reverse. TCRdb's table, derived via immunoSEQ multiplex PCR, lists solely in-frame clones and lacks some. The table records about 200,000 clones, 75% to 85% of them present only once. This record comes from a study of cytomegalovirus exposure and HLA in healthy donors. CDR1 and CDR2 (germline): MDHEN, SYDVKM. This CDR3 is built from 15 residues. Germline trimming cut 7 bases from V and 4 bases from J; bases unmatched to any gene: 10. The chain is built from TRBV28 and TRBJ2-7; TRBD1 agrees at 10 bases. The source is a girl aged 5-17 years in good health and CMV-seronegative. The sample taken for sequencing was PBMCs. CDR3 sequence: CASIQPGQGIYEQYF. Here the CDR3 DNA reads TGTGCCAGCATTCAACCGGGACAGGGGATTTACGAGCAGTACTTC.